The clone carrying this T cell receptor beta chain has at least ten counts. Antigen: not known. TCRdb recomputed calls from the 5' RACE reads with MiXCR, one row per CDR3 protein. The sample contains roughly 50,000 distinct CDR3 sequences, over 15% of which appear only once. CDR1 and CDR2 (germline): MNHNY, SVGAGI (reference sequence). The ends were cut back, 0 bases at V and 6 bases at J, with 8 bases in the middle. The CDR3 is 14 amino acids. Naive CD4+ T cells were purified with Tregs depleted by CD25. Study results and caveats: Tumor memory CD4+ T cell TCR gene usage clustered with blood and lymph node memory CD4+ cells and lymph node naive CD4+ cells.

The rearrangement links TRBV6-6 to TRBJ1-4; maybe TRBD1 (6 bases). The specimen sequenced was naive CD4+ T cells sorted from blood. Subset reported: naive CD4+ T cells, CD4+CD45RA+CD25-. This TCR derives from a female donor with breast cancer. The DNA of the CDR3 is TGTGCCAGCAGTTACTCCGGGGGCCATGAAAAACTGTTTTTT. Its protein product is CASSYSGGHEKLFF.